A selection of T cell receptor beta chains follows, all from one sample in a study of blood T cell repertoires in COVID-19. TCRdb's copy holds only in-frame clones and misses some; the assay was immunoSEQ multiplex PCR. The sample gives 150,000 or so clones, more than 75% of which show up once; roughly 15% is in the top ten. Sequencing was done on a sample of peripheral blood. These receptors all stem from a human donor with acute or convalescent COVID-19. The donor label of this sample is uncertain. Each CDR3 is given with its conserved first and last residue. A D gene is named only where the DNA matches it firmly. Clone size is given for some rows only: seen once, a few or many times, or a class if the clone is expanded.

abundance: once; v_gene: TRBV5-8; j_gene: TRBJ1-5; d_gene: NA; CDR3aa: CASSLWGDQGHNQPQHF; CDR3nt: TGTGCCAGCAGCTTGTGGGGGGACCAGGGTCACAATCAGCCCCAGCATTTT
abundance: few; v_gene: TRBV2; j_gene: TRBJ1-1; d_gene: TRBD1; CDR3aa: CASSEQGGTEAFF; CDR3nt: TGTGCCAGCAGTGAACAGGGGGGAACTGAAGCTTTCTTT
abundance: NA; v_gene: TRBV6-5; j_gene: TRBJ1-1; d_gene: NA; CDR3aa: CATARGTEAFF; CDR3nt: TGTGCCACGGCTAGAGGCACTGAAGCTTTCTTT
abundance: NA; v_gene: TRBV2; j_gene: TRBJ2-3; d_gene: TRBD2; CDR3aa: CASSLLAPADTQYF; CDR3nt: TGTGCCAGCAGCCTACTAGCGCCAGCAGATACGCAGTATTTT
abundance: NA; v_gene: TRBV30; j_gene: TRBJ1-2; d_gene: TRBD1; CDR3aa: CAWRRYRGPSYGYTF; CDR3nt: TGTGCCTGGAGACGATACAGGGGACCGTCCTATGGCTACACCTTC
abundance: few; v_gene: TRBV2; j_gene: TRBJ1-5; d_gene: TRBD1; CDR3aa: CASAGGTGTVNQPQHF; CDR3nt: TGTGCCAGTGCGGGGGGAACCGGGACAGTTAATCAGCCCCAGCATTTT
abundance: NA; v_gene: TRBV30; j_gene: TRBJ1-2; d_gene: NA; CDR3aa: CASLKPGMDGYTF; CDR3nt: TGTGCCTCCCTAAAACCAGGGATGGATGGCTACACCTTC
abundance: NA; v_gene: TRBV7-8; j_gene: TRBJ1-3; d_gene: NA; CDR3aa: CASSLDSRRGNTIYF; CDR3nt: TGTGCCAGCAGCTTAGATTCCAGGCGTGGAAACACCATATATTTT
abundance: NA; v_gene: TRBV10-3; j_gene: TRBJ2-7; d_gene: TRBD2; CDR3aa: CAVASGRALGSYEQYF; CDR3nt: TGTGCCGTCGCCTCAGGGAGGGCCCTCGGGTCCTACGAGCAGTACTTC
abundance: many; v_gene: TRBV7-8; j_gene: TRBJ1-5; d_gene: NA; CDR3aa: CASSAQDNSNQPQHF; CDR3nt: TGTGCCAGCAGCGCACAGGATAATAGCAATCAGCCCCAGCATTTT
abundance: NA; v_gene: TRBV6-5; j_gene: TRBJ2-1; d_gene: TRBD2; CDR3aa: CASSYRRGAYNEQFF; CDR3nt: TGTGCCAGCAGTTACCGACGGGGGGCCTACAATGAGCAGTTCTTC
abundance: NA; v_gene: TRBV19; j_gene: TRBJ1-4; d_gene: NA; CDR3aa: CASRSGIGEKLFF; CDR3nt: TGTGCCAGTAGGTCGGGAATTGGTGAAAAACTGTTTTTT
abundance: NA; v_gene: TRBV10-3; j_gene: TRBJ1-4; d_gene: NA; CDR3aa: CAISKARSNEKLFF; CDR3nt: TGTGCCATCAGTAAGGCCAGGTCTAATGAAAAACTGTTTTTT
abundance: NA; v_gene: TRBV6-5; j_gene: TRBJ2-3; d_gene: TRBD1; CDR3aa: CASRPQGDTQYF; CDR3nt: TGTGCCAGCAGACCACAGGGGGATACGCAGTATTTT
abundance: NA; v_gene: TRBV25-1; j_gene: TRBJ1-1; d_gene: NA; CDR3aa: CASSESRGNTEAFF; CDR3nt: TGTGCCAGCAGTGAATCGCGGGGGAACACTGAAGCTTTCTTT
abundance: once; v_gene: TRBV7-2; j_gene: TRBJ2-1; d_gene: TRBD2; CDR3aa: CASSPIAGGAHNEQFF; CDR3nt: TGTGCCAGCAGCCCGATAGCGGGGGGCGCCCACAATGAGCAGTTCTTC
abundance: once; v_gene: TRBV5-1; j_gene: TRBJ2-1; d_gene: TRBD1; CDR3aa: CASSLGGQISNEQFF; CDR3nt: TGCGCCAGCAGCTTAGGGGGACAGATTTCTAATGAGCAGTTCTTC
abundance: NA; v_gene: TRBV11-2; j_gene: TRBJ1-2; d_gene: TRBD1; CDR3aa: CASRGTLDRASYGYTF; CDR3nt: TGTGCCAGCAGGGGGACGTTGGACAGGGCGTCCTATGGCTACACCTTC
abundance: NA; v_gene: TRBV25-1; j_gene: TRBJ2-3; d_gene: NA; CDR3aa: CASSEVTPRTDTQYF; CDR3nt: TGTGCCAGCAGTGAAGTGACACCTCGCACAGATACGCAGTATTTT
abundance: NA; v_gene: TRBV7-3; j_gene: TRBJ1-1; d_gene: TRBD1; CDR3aa: CASSLDRGAEAFF; CDR3nt: TGTGCCAGCAGCTTAGACAGGGGTGCTGAAGCTTTCTTT
abundance: NA; v_gene: TRBV18; j_gene: TRBJ1-1; d_gene: NA; CDR3aa: CASSPGGNTEAFF; CDR3nt: TGTGCCAGCTCCCCCGGAGGGAACACTGAAGCTTTCTTT
abundance: NA; v_gene: TRBV11-2; j_gene: TRBJ1-1; d_gene: TRBD1; CDR3aa: CASSPGQGNTEAFF; CDR3nt: TGTGCCAGCAGCCCTGGACAGGGGAACACTGAAGCTTTCTTT
abundance: once; v_gene: TRBV30; j_gene: TRBJ2-5; d_gene: TRBD1; CDR3aa: CAWSVGTGAETQYF; CDR3nt: TGTGCCTGGAGTGTAGGGACAGGGGCAGAGACCCAGTACTTC
abundance: few; v_gene: TRBV2; j_gene: TRBJ1-1; d_gene: NA; CDR3aa: CAAGDTDPNTEAFF; CDR3nt: TGTGCCGCGGGGGATACAGACCCCAACACTGAAGCTTTCTTT
abundance: NA; v_gene: TRBV13; j_gene: TRBJ2-1; d_gene: TRBD1; CDR3aa: CASSSTGGYRSYNEQFF; CDR3nt: TGTGCCAGCAGCTCCACAGGGGGCTATCGCTCCTACAATGAGCAGTTCTTC
abundance: NA; v_gene: TRBV6-5; j_gene: TRBJ2-1; d_gene: TRBD1; CDR3aa: CASRPPGQGAGEQFF; CDR3nt: TGTGCCAGCAGGCCCCCGGGACAGGGCGCGGGGGAGCAGTTCTTC
abundance: NA; v_gene: TRBV6-5; j_gene: TRBJ1-5; d_gene: NA; CDR3aa: CASAYVVDQPQHF; CDR3nt: TGTGCCAGCGCGTATGTCGTCGATCAGCCCCAGCATTTT
abundance: NA; v_gene: TRBV6-1; j_gene: TRBJ1-3; d_gene: NA; CDR3aa: CASSEDRGAGNTIYF; CDR3nt: TGTGCCAGCAGTGAAGATCGGGGTGCAGGAAACACCATATATTTT
abundance: few; v_gene: TRBV6-5; j_gene: TRBJ1-1; d_gene: NA; CDR3aa: CASSRDISEAFF; CDR3nt: TGTGCCAGCAGTAGGGACATCTCTGAAGCTTTCTTT
abundance: NA; v_gene: TRBV19; j_gene: TRBJ2-2; d_gene: TRBD2; CDR3aa: CASSHPGLAAGELFF; CDR3nt: TGTGCCAGTAGCCACCCTGGACTAGCGGCCGGGGAGCTGTTTTTT
abundance: few; v_gene: TRBV6-5; j_gene: TRBJ2-7; d_gene: NA; CDR3aa: CASSRGQIEQYF; CDR3nt: TGTGCCAGCAGCCGCGGACAAATAGAGCAGTACTTC